Below, one T cell receptor (beta chain) is given with its context. The CDR3 totals 14 residues. V lost 3 bases and J lost 7, with 10 bases in between. CDR1 and CDR2 from the germline V gene are LNHDA and SQIVND (reference sequence). These data originate in a study of blood T cell repertoires in COVID-19. In the study overall: From T cells, B-cell-depleted T cells, or PBMCs came the material, which was cDNA or gDNA.

Individuals aged roughly 18 to 100 years were recruited from 24 US areas. Clinical histories supplied by participants themselves formed the basis of cohort assignment. Produced via immunoSEQ multiplex PCR; TCRdb's table is partial and in-frame only. The sample has 200,000 or so clones; about 86% are singletons. The clonotype comes from a woman between 40 and 55 years old with acute COVID-19. Sequencing input: PBMCs or T cells enriched from blood (not recorded which). The rearrangement links TRBV19 to TRBJ1-6, with D possibly matching TRBD1 (6 bases). The CDR3, as DNA: TGTGCCAGTAGTATTTCCAGGGGAAATTCACCCCTCCACTTT. Translating gives CASSISRGNSPLHF.